These T cell receptor beta chains were read from a single sample in a study of blood T cell repertoires in COVID-19. TCRdb keeps only in-frame clones here, not all; method: immunoSEQ multiplex PCR. This table has roughly 140,000 clones, around nine tenths appearing once. Sequences were obtained from peripheral blood. Receptor source: a man aged 45-60 years with active or convalescent COVID-19. The CDR3 runs from the conserved cysteine through the conserved F or W. A D gene is named only where the DNA matches it firmly. Only part of the rows carry a size: once, few, many, or a class if the clone is expanded.

>-|TRBJ1-3|many|TRBV29-1
CSVVRGSGNTIYF
TGCAGCGTTGTCAGGGGTTCTGGAAACACCATATATTTT
>TRBD2|TRBJ2-3|-|TRBV9
CASSVAGSGRGTDTQYF
TGTGCCAGCAGCGTAGCTGGTAGCGGGAGAGGCACAGATACGCAGTATTTT
>TRBD1|TRBJ1-2|-|TRBV19
CASSPFGQGQPLYGYTF
TGTGCCAGTAGTCCCTTCGGACAGGGGCAACCCTTATATGGCTACACCTTC
>-|TRBJ2-1|-|TRBV28
CASSLNYRDNEQFF
TGTGCCAGCAGTTTAAACTATCGGGACAATGAGCAGTTCTTC
>TRBD2|TRBJ2-7|-|TRBV27
CASSTRLADEQYF
TGTGCCAGCAGTACCAGACTAGCGGATGAGCAGTACTTC
>-|TRBJ2-7|once|TRBV7-2
CASSRQGWEQYF
TGTGCCAGCAGCCGTCAGGGCTGGGAGCAGTACTTC
>-|TRBJ1-5|-|TRBV13
CASSFQGNQPQHF
TGTGCCAGCAGCTTTCAGGGTAATCAGCCCCAGCATTTT
>-|TRBJ1-1|-|TRBV28
CASTRRLSGHTNTEAFF
TGTGCCAGCACCCGAAGGTTATCGGGACACACGAACACTGAAGCTTTCTTT
>-|TRBJ1-1|few|TRBV6-2/TRBV6-3
CASSYRGVRAFF
TGTGCCAGCAGTTACCGGGGAGTAAGAGCTTTCTTT
>-|TRBJ2-2|-|TRBV5-5
CASSLGDTNTGELFF
TGTGCCAGCAGCTTAGGGGACACGAACACCGGGGAGCTGTTTTTT
>-|TRBJ2-7|-|TRBV11-2
CASSLARRYYF
TGTGCCAGCAGCTTAGCCAGGAGGTATTACTTC
>TRBD1|TRBJ1-4|-|TRBV28
CASSFPGGTTNEKLFF
TGTGCCAGCAGTTTCCCAGGGGGGACGACCAATGAAAAACTGTTTTTT
>TRBD2|TRBJ2-7|once|TRBV6-5
CASSKTSGGYEQYF
TGTGCCAGCAGTAAGACTAGCGGGGGCTACGAGCAGTACTTC
>-|TRBJ1-4|-|TRBV30
CASREPNEKLFF
TGTGCCTCGAGGGAGCCAAATGAAAAACTGTTTTTT
>TRBD1|TRBJ1-2|-|TRBV28
CASSSAHRGLPDGYTF
TGTGCCAGCAGTTCTGCCCACAGGGGGCTCCCCGATGGCTACACCTTC
>-|TRBJ1-1|-|TRBV11-3
CASSLDPLTEAFF
TGTGCCAGCAGCTTAGACCCTTTGACAGAAGCTTTCTTT
>-|TRBJ2-5|-|TRBV5-1
CASTLGGGGETQYF
TGCGCCAGCACCCTGGGAGGGGGAGGCGAGACCCAGTACTTC